What follows are 26 T cell receptor beta chains derived from one specimen sequenced in a study of T cells in Graves' hyperthyroidism and ophthalmopathy. TCR beta CDR3 sequences were amplified from RNA transcripts. TCR CDR3 underwent first-round RT-PCR with the HTBI primer set. TCRdb used MiXCR to reprocess the multiplex PCR reads, holding one entry per CDR3 protein. The top ten hold 15% to 20% of the sample, which has about 480,000 distinct CDR3 sequences, approximately 15% seen once. The specimen was blood. The origin of the receptors is a woman between 18 and 30 years old with Graves' hyperthyroidism.

In its sample, this clonotype was seen a few times. The rearrangement joins TRBV5-1 to TRBJ2-1; D might be TRBD2 (6 bases). This CDR3 is 14 amino acids long. Germline CDR1 is SGHRS and CDR2 is YFSETQ. V was clipped by 4 bases and J by 7 bases, with 15 bases between them. The CDR3 region is CASSVGLIENEQFF. CDR3 DNA: TGCGCCAGCAGCGTGGGACTGATCGAGAATGAGCAGTTCTTC.

This clonotype was picked up many times. The rearrangement links TRBV6-1 to TRBJ2-1; TRBD2 matches 14 bases. Germline V CDR1 and CDR2: MNHNS, SASEGT. This CDR3 is 17 amino acids long. V was pared by 5 bases and J by 4 bases, with 7 bases of the junction left unmatched. The CDR3 spells CASSSRLAGGIYNEQFF. CDR3 coding DNA: TGTGCCAGCAGTTCCCGACTAGCGGGAGGGATTTACAATGAGCAGTTCTTC.

The table lists this clonotype with many counts. CDR3 in DNA: TGTGCCTGGTTGAAACAGGCATCGAACACTGAAGCTTTCTTT. Translation gives CAWLKQASNTEAFF. The J gene is TRBJ1-1, the V gene TRBV30; possibly TRBD1 for D (5 bases). V was pared by 5 bases and J by 1 base, with 14 bases between. The CDR3 extends over 14 amino acids. CDR1 is GTSNPN, CDR2 SVGIG, per germline (reference sequence).

This clonotype was recorded at least ten times. This rearrangement joins TRBV7-3 to TRBJ1-6, with TRBD1 matching over 10 bases. V lost 2 bases to trimming and J lost 14 bases; unmatched junction nucleotides: 9. This CDR3 has 15 residues. The germline V gene has CDR1 SGHTA and CDR2 FQGTGA. CDR3 region: CASSLGGTGAMALHF. The CDR3 region has the DNA TGTGCCAGCAGCTTAGGAGGGACAGGGGCTATGGCCCTCCACTTT.

This clonotype was found many times. The chain has TRBV18 and TRBJ1-4, with D hard to call. The ends were cut back, 9 bases at V and 2 bases at J, with 7 bases in the middle. The CDR3 sequence is 12 residues long. Germline V gene lookup returns CDR1 KGHSH and CDR2 LQKENI. CDR3 in amino acids: CASQVTNEKLFF. The CDR3 DNA reads TGTGCCAGTCAGGTGACTAATGAAAAACTGTTTTTT.

The CDR3 sequence is CASSPSDRGSTEAFF. The CDR3 DNA reads as TGTGCCAGCTCCCCCTCTGACAGGGGATCTACTGAAGCTTTCTTT. This chain links TRBV18 with TRBJ1-1; 8 bases match TRBD1. The CDR3 totals 15 residues. The V and J ends lost 6 bases and 5 bases, in that order; junction bases with no gene match: 11. Germline values: CDR1 KGHSH, CDR2 LQKENI.

This clonotype was found many times. The DNA for the CDR3 is TGTGCCAGCAGCCGAGAAACGGGAGTGGGCACAGATACGCAGTATTTT. It encodes CASSRETGVGTDTQYF. The chain recombines TRBV5-8 with TRBJ2-3; weak D call: TRBD2 (6 bases). The CDR3 spans 16 residues. Looked up from germline, CDR1 is SGHTS and CDR2 is YDEGEE. V gave up 4 bases and J gave up 1 base, with 16 bases separating them.

This clonotype was recorded at least ten times. The chain carries TRBV2 and TRBJ2-5; D might be TRBD1 or TRBD2, each matching 6 bases. From germline, CDR1 is SNHLY and CDR2 FYNNEI. The CDR3 contains 14 residues. V was shortened by 2 bases and J by 7 bases, with 14 bases between the two germline ends. The CDR3 loop is CASSEQGSEGTQYF. DNA for the CDR3: TGTGCCAGCAGTGAACAGGGGTCGGAGGGGACCCAGTACTTC.

This clonotype occurred a few times. The V call is TRBV25-1, the J call TRBJ2-7; 7 bases are shared with TRBD1. J was trimmed by 2 bases and V by 1 base; bases with no gene match: 14. CDR3 length equals 18 residues. Germline loops: CDR1 MGHDK, CDR2 SYGVNS. The CDR3 here is CASSEFWVSRDRPYEQYF. CDR3 in DNA: TGTGCCAGCAGTGAATTCTGGGTGAGTCGGGACAGACCCTACGAGCAGTACTTC.

This clonotype was seen ten or more times. The chain has TRBV4-1 and TRBJ2-7; 7 bases line up with TRBD1. Germline CDR1 is MGHRA and CDR2 is YSYEKL. The J segment lost 2 bases and the V segment lost 4 bases, leaving 5 bases of the junction unmatched. This CDR3 contains 14 residues. The chain's CDR3 is CASSRIGQAYEQYF. The CDR3 DNA follows: TGCGCCAGCAGCCGCATCGGACAGGCCTACGAGCAGTACTTC.

The gene calls are TRBV3-1 and TRBJ2-7, with D possibly being TRBD1 (5 bases). There are 14 residues in the CDR3. Trimming took 4 bases from V and 2 from J, leaving 12 bases between them. CDR1 LGHDT and CDR2 YNNKEL come from the germline V gene (reference sequence). This CDR3 reads CASSLRGRAYEQYV. The CDR3 coding sequence is TGTGCCAGCAGCCTTCGCGGCAGGGCCTACGAGCAGTACGTC.

Ten or more counts support this clonotype. The rearrangement uses TRBV7-2 and TRBJ2-5, with D uncertain. This CDR3 spans 13 amino acids. The V gene's germline CDR1 is SGHTA and CDR2 FQGNSA. The V end lost 5 bases, the J end lost 0 bases, and 7 bases lay between the germline ends. The DNA of the CDR3 is TGTGCCAGCAGCCCGGACCACCAAGAGACCCAGTACTTC. It encodes CASSPDHQETQYF.

This clonotype appeared many times. This chain joins TRBV7-3 and TRBJ1-1, with D perhaps matching TRBD1 (6 bases). The germline V gene encodes CDR1 SGHTA and CDR2 FQGTGA. The V end lost 2 bases, the J end lost 2 bases, and 9 bases lay between the germline ends. The length of the CDR3 is 14 residues. The CDR3 DNA reads TGTGCCAGCAGCTTACAGGGGCCCAACACTGAAGCTTTCTTT. It translates to CASSLQGPNTEAFF.

In regard to this clonotype: A read error is possible here, since a much larger clone lies one base away. This sequence joins TRBV13 and TRBJ2-5; 9 nucleotides line up with TRBD2. CDR1 is PRHDT, CDR2 FYEKMQ, per germline (reference sequence). The CDR3 consists of 14 residues. The CDR3 DNA is TGTGCCAGCAGCTTGGGCGGGAGGGAAGAGACCCAGTGCTTC. As protein: CASSLGGREETQCF. Variable domain in full (rest from reference TRBV13 and TRBJ2-5): AAGVIQSPRHLIKEKRETATLKCYPIPRHDTVYWYQQGPGQDPQFLISFYEKMQSDKGSIPDRFSAQQFSDYHSELNMSSLELGDSALYFCASSLGGREETQCFGPGTRLLVL.

A remark on this clonotype: Mismatch with germline at one junction end may stem from a read error. The chain couples TRBV29-1 to TRBJ2-1, with TRBD2 matching over 11 bases. The CDR3 extends over 15 amino acids. The V gene's germline CDR1 is SQVTM and CDR2 ANQGSEA. The CDR3 DNA sequence: TGCAGCGTCGATTATAGCGGGAGGGCCGTCAATGGGCAGTTCTTC. Residues: CSVDYSGRAVNGQFF.

In this sample, this clonotype turned up a few times. The J gene is TRBJ1-5, the V gene TRBV5-1; D gene ambiguous. Germline lookup yields CDR1 SGHRS and CDR2 YFSETQ. The V and J ends lost 0 bases and 5 bases respectively, with 12 bases between them. The CDR3 has 15 residues. CDR3 sequence: CASSLDTGKDQPQHF. DNA of the CDR3: TGCGCCAGCAGCTTGGATACGGGTAAGGATCAGCCCCAGCATTTT.

Many counts were recorded for this clonotype. The chain carries TRBV18 and TRBJ1-2; D remains unclear. Germline assignment: CDR1 KGHSH and CDR2 LQKENI. V lost 3 bases, J lost 4 bases, and 12 bases lay in between. The CDR3 runs 14 residues. The CDR3 nucleotides read TGTGCCAGCTCACCCCCCTGGACTTTCTATGGCTACACCTTC. This translates into CASSPPWTFYGYTF.

This clonotype was counted many times. The chain carries TRBV12-5 and TRBJ2-7; D is undetermined. Trimming left V 2 bases short and J 2 bases short, with 4 bases between. The CDR3 is 12 amino acids. The germline gives CDR1 LGHNT, CDR2 FRNRAP. CDR3 in amino acids: CASGLRTYEQYV. The CDR3 coding sequence is TGTGCTAGTGGTTTGCGAACCTACGAGCAGTACGTC.

The rearrangement uses TRBV5-1 and TRBJ2-3; weak D call: TRBD2 (6 bases). There are 17 residues in the CDR3. The V end was cut by 1 base, the J end by 4 bases, with 19 bases between. The germline V gene has CDR1 SGHRS and CDR2 YFSETQ. CDR3 coding DNA: TGCGCCAGCAGCTTGTGGGGGGACGGCCTTTTGCCAGATACGCAGTATTTT. The encoded protein is CASSLWGDGLLPDTQYF.

The rearrangement uses TRBV9 and TRBJ1-5; no clear D gene. Trimming cost V 4 bases and J 0 bases, with 11 bases left between them. Germline V lookup: CDR1 SGDLS, CDR2 YYNGEE. The CDR3 is made up of 15 amino acids. The CDR3 region is CASSTSGNSNQPQHF. For the CDR3, the DNA is TGTGCCAGCAGCACCTCCGGGAATAGCAATCAGCCCCAGCATTTT.

The chain uses TRBV4-2 and TRBJ1-3; 8 positions agree with TRBD1. CDR3 length: 15 amino acids. The ends lost 1 base at V and 4 bases at J; junction bases unmatched: 3. Germline lookup yields CDR1 LGHNA and CDR2 YNFKEQ. This CDR3 reads CASSQGGTGGNTIYF. The CDR3 DNA reads TGTGCCAGCAGCCAAGGTGGGACAGGAGGAAACACCATATATTTT.

This clonotype was picked up many times. V is TRBV6-1 and J is TRBJ2-1; 10 bases are a match to TRBD2. Germline V gene data show CDR1 as MNHNS and CDR2 as SASEGT. The CDR3 runs 14 residues. J gave up 9 bases and V 9 bases, and 11 bases lay outside the gene matches. In DNA form, the CDR3 reads TGTGCCAGTGTATCTAGCGGGAGTTTCAGTGAGCAGTTCTTC. Translating it yields CASVSSGSFSEQFF.

In this sample, this clonotype turned up many times. The rearrangement links TRBV20-1 to TRBJ1-1; D is ambiguous. The V end lost 6 bases, the J end lost 1 base, and 18 bases lay between the germline ends. The CDR3 spans 15 residues. Germline CDR1 DFQATT, CDR2 SNEGSKA (reference sequence). CDR3 DNA: TGCAGTGCCCGGGTCCCGAGCTACGGGAACACTGAAGCTTTCTTT. Translated, it gives CSARVPSYGNTEAFF.

This clonotype came up many times. V gene TRBV6-1 combines with J gene TRBJ2-7, with D possibly TRBD1 on 6 matching bases. In germline, CDR1 is MNHNS, CDR2 SASEGT. The CDR3 is made up of 14 amino acids. With 5 bases removed from V and 1 base from J, the gap between germline ends came to 12 bases. The DNA for the CDR3 is TGTGCCAGCAGTCGACAGGATAAGTCCTACGAGCAGTACTTC. Translating it yields CASSRQDKSYEQYF.

The chain couples TRBV6-6 to TRBJ1-1; tentative D call: TRBD1 (5 bases). This CDR3 is 12 amino acids long. CDR1 and CDR2 from the germline V gene are MNHNY and SVGAGI (reference sequence). V shed 1 base and J shed 7 bases, with 7 bases lying between them. The CDR3 region has the DNA TGTGCCAGCAGTTACTTAGGGGATGAAGCTTTCTTT. It specifies CASSYLGDEAFF.

There are many counts of this clonotype. The chain has TRBV10-2 and TRBJ2-1, with 12 bases aligning to TRBD2. The germline V gene encodes CDR1 WSHSY and CDR2 SAAADI. The J segment lost 2 bases and the V segment lost 6 bases, leaving 5 bases of the junction unmatched. The CDR3 runs 16 residues. CDR3 sequence (DNA): TGCGCCAGCAGATGGACTAGCGGGGTAACCTACAATGAGCAGTTCTTC. Translation gives CASRWTSGVTYNEQFF.